Following are 12 T cell receptor beta chains from one sample sequenced in a study of PD-1 blockade in classical Hodgkin lymphoma. Time point: cycle 4 day 1 (C4D1), after less than 7 weeks of nivolumab. Autologous stem cell transplantation was followed by relapse in every patient, and brentuximab vedotin exposure varied. TCRdb's copy holds only in-frame clones and misses some; the assay was immunoSEQ multiplex PCR. Of 35,000 to 50,000 clones listed, 60% to 75% are singletons. The sequencing used peripheral blood mononuclear cells (PBMCs), collected before the fourth cycle of nivolumab. These receptors all stem from a human donor with classical Hodgkin lymphoma.

This clone was picked up one time. This sequence joins TRBV5-4 and TRBJ1-1; 9 nucleotides match TRBD1. The junction had 8 bases not matched to a gene; V was cut back by 4 bases and J by 4 bases. CDR1 and CDR2 from the germline V gene are SGHNT and YYREEE (reference sequence). The CDR3 is 15 residues long. CDR3 region: CASSAGGTGITEAFF. The DNA for the CDR3 is TGTGCCAGCAGCGCGGGGGGGACAGGGATCACTGAAGCTTTCTTT.

The chain joins TRBV29-1 to TRBJ2-7, with TRBD1 as a possible D gene (8 bases). V shed 6 bases and J shed 3 bases, with 15 bases lying between them. In germline, CDR1 is SQVTM, CDR2 ANQGSEA. There are 13 residues in the CDR3. The CDR3: CSVGRGQDYEQYF. The CDR3 DNA follows: TGCAGCGTAGGGAGGGGACAGGACTACGAGCAGTACTTC.

This clone appeared many times. This sequence joins TRBV5-8 and TRBJ2-5; D is unresolved. Per germline, CDR1 SGHTS and CDR2 YDEGEE. CDR3 size: 15 residues. Trimming left V 6 bases short and J 4 bases short, with 19 bases between. The CDR3 spells CASNSGAPTTETQYF. The CDR3 DNA sequence: TGTGCCAGCAATTCAGGAGCCCCGACCACAGAGACCCAGTACTTC.

This clone was observed a handful of times. This chain connects TRBV19 to TRBJ2-5; D gene uncertain. Germline CDR1 reads LNHDA; CDR2 reads SQIVND (reference sequence). This CDR3 spans 14 amino acids. The ends were cut back, 0 bases at V and 5 bases at J, with 10 bases in the middle. The CDR3 sequence: CASSIDLLAETQYF. DNA of the CDR3: TGTGCCAGTAGTATAGATCTGCTCGCGGAGACCCAGTACTTC.

The chain has TRBV15 and TRBJ1-4; tentatively, D is TRBD1 (5 bases). Trimming removed 3 bases from V and 0 bases from J, with 14 bases in between. Germline CDR1 LNHNV, CDR2 YYDKDF (reference sequence). The CDR3 totals 17 residues. The CDR3 DNA sequence: TGTGCCACCAGCAGGAGAAGGGGTGGGACAACTAATGAAAAACTGTTTTTT. Amino acid sequence: CATSRRRGGTTNEKLFF.

The chain recombines TRBV11-3 with TRBJ2-5; 13 bases match TRBD2. The CDR3 is made up of 18 amino acids. The V gene's germline CDR1 is SGHNT and CDR2 YENEEA. Germline trimming cut 1 base from V and 1 base from J; bases unmatched to any gene: 6. The CDR3 nucleotides are TGTGCCAGCAGCTTAGGGACTAGCGGGGGACTATCCCAAGAGACCCAGTACTTC. Protein sequence: CASSLGTSGGLSQETQYF.

This CDR3 is CAWSEEGSRGYTF. As DNA, the CDR3 is TGTGCCTGGAGTGAGGAGGGGTCGCGCGGCTACACCTTC. This chain joins TRBV30 and TRBJ1-2, with a tentative D call TRBD1 (5 bases). In germline, CDR1 is GTSNPN, CDR2 SVGIG (reference sequence). CDR3 length: 13 residues. V dropped 1 base and J dropped 8 bases, with 14 bases sitting between them.

The V and J genes are TRBV30 and TRBJ1-2; D ambiguous. CDR3 length: 14 amino acids. V lost 1 base, J lost 8 bases, and 17 bases lay in between. Germline values: CDR1 GTSNPN, CDR2 SVGIG (reference sequence). The CDR3 loop is CAWSGSRSMWGYTF. The CDR3 DNA reads as TGTGCCTGGAGTGGTTCCCGTTCAATGTGGGGCTACACCTTC.

The V gene is TRBV11-2, the J gene TRBJ2-1; weak D call: TRBD1 (6 bases). Trimming removed 3 bases at V and 5 bases at J, with 8 bases between. The CDR3 has 13 amino acids. Germline CDR1 is SGHAT and CDR2 is FQNNGV. As DNA, the CDR3 is TGTGCCAGCAGCTTCGGGACAAACAATGAGCAGTTCTTC. It specifies CASSFGTNNEQFF.

This clone showed up just once. This chain joins TRBV7-9 and TRBJ1-2; the D is unclear. Trimming left V 3 bases short and J 6 bases short, with 17 bases between. Per the germline V gene, CDR1 is SEHNR and CDR2 is FQNEAQ (reference sequence). The CDR3 length is 15 residues. The CDR3 nucleotides read TGTGCCAGCAGCTTGGATGCGCGTCAACACAATGGCTACACCTTC. Amino acids: CASSLDARQHNGYTF.

V gene TRBV10-1 combines with J gene TRBJ2-7; 10 bases line up with TRBD1. The junction had 8 bases not matched to a gene; V was cut back by 9 bases and J by 3 bases. CDR1 and CDR2 from the germline V gene are WNHNN and SYGVQD (reference sequence). The CDR3 length is 14 residues. CDR3 residues: CARRRQGASYEQYF. In nucleotides, the CDR3 is TGCGCCAGGAGAAGACAGGGGGCAAGCTACGAGCAGTACTTC.

The chain has TRBV10-3 and TRBJ2-7; 7 bases are a match to TRBD1. V was clipped by 10 bases and J by 3 bases; unmatched bases: 9. The CDR3 has 13 amino acids. Germline values: CDR1 ENHRY, CDR2 SYGVKD. Here the CDR3 reads CATQGTVDYEQYF. For the CDR3, the DNA is TGTGCCACCCAAGGGACAGTAGACTACGAGCAGTACTTC.